Listed below are T cell receptor beta chains from one sample, sequenced in a study of blood T cell repertoires in COVID-19. Assay used: immunoSEQ multiplex PCR; TCRdb lists only in-frame clones, some missing. Of under 95,000 clones in the sample, about four fifths were seen once. Sequenced input: peripheral blood. These receptors were obtained from a woman aged 70-85 years with acute or convalescent COVID-19. CDR3s include the opening cysteine and the closing phenylalanine or tryptophan. The D gene is left open where the match is weak. The listing skips clone size in some rows; elsewhere it reads once, few, many or a size class.

D gene: -
clone size: once
J gene: TRBJ1-2
V gene: TRBV18
CDR3 DNA: TGTGCCAGCTCACCACCGAACAGGGAAGATGGCTACACCTTC
CDR3 protein: CASSPPNREDGYTF

D gene: -
clone size: -
J gene: TRBJ2-2
V gene: TRBV18
CDR3 DNA: TGTGCCAGCTCATCCGGACAGACCGGGGAGCTGTTTTTT
CDR3 protein: CASSSGQTGELFF

D gene: -
clone size: once
J gene: TRBJ1-2
V gene: TRBV20-1
CDR3 DNA: TGCAGTGCTAGGCAGATCTATGGCTACACCTTC
CDR3 protein: CSARQIYGYTF

D gene: -
clone size: -
J gene: TRBJ2-2
V gene: TRBV11-3
CDR3 DNA: TGTGCCAGCAGCTTCCTAACGACCGGGGAGCTGTTTTTT
CDR3 protein: CASSFLTTGELFF

D gene: TRBD2
clone size: -
J gene: TRBJ2-1
V gene: TRBV4-1
CDR3 DNA: TGCGCCAGCAGCCAAGATCGGAGCGGGGGGGCAATTTGGCAGTTCTTC
CDR3 protein: CASSQDRSGGAIWQFF

D gene: -
clone size: -
J gene: TRBJ2-2
V gene: TRBV9
CDR3 DNA: TGTGCCAGCAGCGTAGCGAGAGGGCCCTCGGTCGCCGGGGAGCTGTTTTTT
CDR3 protein: CASSVARGPSVAGELFF

D gene: TRBD1
clone size: once
J gene: TRBJ2-2
V gene: TRBV5-1
CDR3 DNA: TGCGCCAGCAGCTTTGGGACAGGGGGCTACGGGGAGCTGTTTTTT
CDR3 protein: CASSFGTGGYGELFF

D gene: -
clone size: -
J gene: TRBJ1-1
V gene: TRBV28
CDR3 DNA: TGTGCCAGCAGGAGACAGATCACTGAAGCTTTCTTT
CDR3 protein: CASRRQITEAFF

D gene: -
clone size: few
J gene: TRBJ2-7
V gene: TRBV2
CDR3 DNA: TGTGCCAGCAACGGGGTATTCGATTACGAGCAGTACTTC
CDR3 protein: CASNGVFDYEQYF

D gene: -
clone size: -
J gene: TRBJ1-1
V gene: TRBV7-8
CDR3 DNA: TGTGCCAGCAGCTTAGGGAGGCCCGGGGACACTGAAGCTTTCTTT
CDR3 protein: CASSLGRPGDTEAFF

D gene: -
clone size: -
J gene: TRBJ1-6
V gene: TRBV9
CDR3 DNA: TGTGCCAGCAGCCCGGCGGGGGCAGGTAATTCACCCCTCCACTTT
CDR3 protein: CASSPAGAGNSPLHF

D gene: TRBD1
clone size: -
J gene: TRBJ2-1
V gene: TRBV19
CDR3 DNA: TGTGCCAGTAGTATCGGTGGGTGGACAGGGAAAAATGAGCAGTTCTTC
CDR3 protein: CASSIGGWTGKNEQFF

D gene: TRBD1
clone size: -
J gene: TRBJ1-2
V gene: TRBV11-3
CDR3 DNA: TGTGCCAGCAGCCAACAACAGGGGAACTATGGCTACACCTTC
CDR3 protein: CASSQQQGNYGYTF

D gene: TRBD1
clone size: -
J gene: TRBJ2-1
V gene: TRBV2
CDR3 DNA: TGTGCCAGCAGGGATCGGACAGGGAAGATTAGCTTTACTGAGCAGTTCTTC
CDR3 protein: CASRDRTGKISFTEQFF

D gene: TRBD1
clone size: -
J gene: TRBJ1-2
V gene: TRBV9
CDR3 DNA: TGTGCCAGCAGGAGTTGGTCCGGGACAGCCTATGGCTACACCTTC
CDR3 protein: CASRSWSGTAYGYTF

D gene: -
clone size: -
J gene: TRBJ2-4
V gene: TRBV27
CDR3 DNA: TGTGCCAGCAGCGGGACATATAAAAACATTCAGTACTTC
CDR3 protein: CASSGTYKNIQYF

D gene: -
clone size: -
J gene: TRBJ1-3
V gene: TRBV14
CDR3 DNA: TGTGCCAGCAGCCCACTCGCGGGGTCTGGAAACACCATATATTTT
CDR3 protein: CASSPLAGSGNTIYF

D gene: -
clone size: -
J gene: TRBJ2-2
V gene: TRBV7-2
CDR3 DNA: TGTGCCAGCAGCTTATTGGGGGGACCCACCGGGGAGCTGTTTTTT
CDR3 protein: CASSLLGGPTGELFF

D gene: -
clone size: -
J gene: TRBJ1-1
V gene: TRBV6-5
CDR3 DNA: TGTGCCAGCAGTTCAGACAGTTACAGTGAAGCTTTCTTT
CDR3 protein: CASSSDSYSEAFF

D gene: TRBD1
clone size: -
J gene: TRBJ2-1
V gene: TRBV2
CDR3 DNA: TGTGCCAGCGCCCAACGATGGGGACAGGGGGGATTAAATGAGCAGTTCTTC
CDR3 protein: CASAQRWGQGGLNEQFF

D gene: -
clone size: -
J gene: TRBJ1-5
V gene: TRBV6-6
CDR3 DNA: TGTGCCAGCAGTCTCGTTCAGCCCCAGCATTTT
CDR3 protein: CASSLVQPQHF

D gene: TRBD1
clone size: -
J gene: TRBJ2-1
V gene: TRBV4-1
CDR3 DNA: TGCGCCAGCCGAAAGGGGGCTCCGGACAATGAGCAGTTCTTC
CDR3 protein: CASRKGAPDNEQFF

D gene: TRBD1
clone size: -
J gene: TRBJ1-5
V gene: TRBV7-8
CDR3 DNA: TGTGCCAGCAGATCCGGACAGGGAGAGGGCAATCAGCCCCAGCATTTT
CDR3 protein: CASRSGQGEGNQPQHF

D gene: TRBD2
clone size: few
J gene: TRBJ2-1
V gene: TRBV5-6
CDR3 DNA: TGTGCCAGCAGCTCAATATTAGGGAGGGCCTACAATGAGCAGTTCTTC
CDR3 protein: CASSSILGRAYNEQFF

D gene: TRBD1
clone size: -
J gene: TRBJ1-2
V gene: TRBV18
CDR3 DNA: TGTGCCAGCTCACCGGGACAGCTCTATGGCTACACCTTC
CDR3 protein: CASSPGQLYGYTF

D gene: -
clone size: -
J gene: TRBJ1-6
V gene: TRBV2
CDR3 DNA: TGTGCCAGCACCAGGGCCCATAATTCACCCCTCCACTTT
CDR3 protein: CASTRAHNSPLHF

D gene: -
clone size: few
J gene: TRBJ1-4
V gene: TRBV7-9
CDR3 DNA: TGTGCCAGCGAGGAAGGACAGCATAATGAAAAACTGTTTTTT
CDR3 protein: CASEEGQHNEKLFF

D gene: TRBD1
clone size: -
J gene: TRBJ1-1
V gene: TRBV2
CDR3 DNA: TGTGCCAGCATCCTTGGACAGGTCAACACTGAAGCTTTCTTT
CDR3 protein: CASILGQVNTEAFF

D gene: -
clone size: -
J gene: TRBJ2-2
V gene: TRBV4-1
CDR3 DNA: TGCGCCAGCAGCCATCTAACCGGGACTGATGTCGGGGAGCTGTTTTTT
CDR3 protein: CASSHLTGTDVGELFF